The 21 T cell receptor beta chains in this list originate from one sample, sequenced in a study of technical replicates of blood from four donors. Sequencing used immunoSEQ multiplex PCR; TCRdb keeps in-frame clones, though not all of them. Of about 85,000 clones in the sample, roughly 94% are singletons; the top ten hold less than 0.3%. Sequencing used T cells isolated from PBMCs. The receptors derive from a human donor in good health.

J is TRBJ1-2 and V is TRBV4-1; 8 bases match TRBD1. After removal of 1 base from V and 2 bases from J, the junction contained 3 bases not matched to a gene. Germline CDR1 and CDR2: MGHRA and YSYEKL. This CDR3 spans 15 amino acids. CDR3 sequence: CASSQGGQANYGYTF. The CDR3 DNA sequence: TGCGCCAGCAGCCAAGGGGGACAGGCGAACTATGGCTACACCTTC.

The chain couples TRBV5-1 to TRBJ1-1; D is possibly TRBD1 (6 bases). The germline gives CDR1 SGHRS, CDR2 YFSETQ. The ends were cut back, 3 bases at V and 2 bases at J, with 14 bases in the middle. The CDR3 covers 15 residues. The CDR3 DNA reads TGCGCCAGCAGCTGGAACAGGGATTTTAACACTGAAGCTTTCTTT. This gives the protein CASSWNRDFNTEAFF. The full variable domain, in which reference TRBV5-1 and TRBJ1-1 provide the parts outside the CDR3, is KAGVTQTPRYLIKTRGQQVTLSCSPISGHRSVSWYQQTPGQGLQFLFEYFSETQRNKGNFPGRFSGRQFSNSRSEMNVSTLELGDSALYLCASSWNRDFNTEAFFGQGTRLTVV.

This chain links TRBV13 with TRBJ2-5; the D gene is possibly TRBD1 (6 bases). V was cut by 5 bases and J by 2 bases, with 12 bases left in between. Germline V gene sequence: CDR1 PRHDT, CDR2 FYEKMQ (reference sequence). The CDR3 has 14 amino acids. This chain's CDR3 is CASSRRTVQETQYF. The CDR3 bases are TGTGCCAGCAGCAGAAGGACAGTTCAAGAGACCCAGTACTTC.

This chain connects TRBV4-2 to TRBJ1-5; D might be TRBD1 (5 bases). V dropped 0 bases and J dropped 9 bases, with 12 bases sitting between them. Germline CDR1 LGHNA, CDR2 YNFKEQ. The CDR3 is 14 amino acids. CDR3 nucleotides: TGTGCCAGCAGCCAAGACAGGGTGGGGATGCCCCAGCATTTT. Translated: CASSQDRVGMPQHF.

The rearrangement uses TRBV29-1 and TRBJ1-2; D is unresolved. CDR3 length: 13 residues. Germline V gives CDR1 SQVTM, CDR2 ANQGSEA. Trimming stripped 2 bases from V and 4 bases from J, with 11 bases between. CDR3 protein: CSVESGISYGYTF. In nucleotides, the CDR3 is TGCAGCGTTGAATCGGGGATTTCCTATGGCTACACCTTC.

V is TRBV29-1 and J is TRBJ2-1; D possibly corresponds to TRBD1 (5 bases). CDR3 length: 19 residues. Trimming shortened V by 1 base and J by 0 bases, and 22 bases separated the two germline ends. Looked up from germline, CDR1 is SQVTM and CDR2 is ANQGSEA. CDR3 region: CSVEGVFRRGQSSYNEQFF. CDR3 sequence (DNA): TGCAGCGTTGAAGGCGTCTTCAGAAGGGGCCAGAGCTCCTACAATGAGCAGTTCTTC.

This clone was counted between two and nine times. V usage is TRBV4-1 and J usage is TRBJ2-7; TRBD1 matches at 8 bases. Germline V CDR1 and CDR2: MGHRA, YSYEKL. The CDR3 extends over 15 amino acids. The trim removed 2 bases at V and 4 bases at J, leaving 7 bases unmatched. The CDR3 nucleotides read TGCGCCAGCAGCCAACCCGACAGGGGACAATACGAGCAGTACTTC. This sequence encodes CASSQPDRGQYEQYF.

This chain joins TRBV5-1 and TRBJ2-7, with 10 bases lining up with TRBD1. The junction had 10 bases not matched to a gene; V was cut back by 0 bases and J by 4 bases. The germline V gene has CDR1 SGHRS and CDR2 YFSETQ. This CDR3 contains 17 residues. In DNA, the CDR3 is TGCGCCAGCAGCTTGGGATTCCGAGACAGGGGGCAGTACGAGCAGTACTTC. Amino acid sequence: CASSLGFRDRGQYEQYF.

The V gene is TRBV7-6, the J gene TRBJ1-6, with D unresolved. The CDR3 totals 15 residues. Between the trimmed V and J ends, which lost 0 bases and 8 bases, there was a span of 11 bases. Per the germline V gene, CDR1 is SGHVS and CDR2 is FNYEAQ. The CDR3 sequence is CASSLAGEEYSPLHF. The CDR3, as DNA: TGTGCCAGCAGCTTAGCCGGGGAGGAGTATTCACCCCTCCACTTT. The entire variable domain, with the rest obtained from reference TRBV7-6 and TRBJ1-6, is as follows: GAGVSQSPRYKVTKRGQDVALRCDPISGHVSLYWYRQALGQGPEFLTYFNYEAQQDKSGLPNDRFSAERPEGSISTLTIQRTEQRDSAMYRCASSLAGEEYSPLHFGNGTRLTVT.

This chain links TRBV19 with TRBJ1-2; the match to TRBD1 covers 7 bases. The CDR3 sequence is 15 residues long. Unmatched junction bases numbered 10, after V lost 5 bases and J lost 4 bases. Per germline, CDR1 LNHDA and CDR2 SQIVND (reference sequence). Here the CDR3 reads CASSVQGTGGYGYTF. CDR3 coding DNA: TGTGCCAGTAGTGTACAGGGGACGGGCGGCTATGGCTACACCTTC. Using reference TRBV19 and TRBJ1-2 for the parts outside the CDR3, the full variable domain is DGGITQSPKYLFRKEGQNVTLSCEQNLNHDAMYWYRQDPGQGLRLIYYSQIVNDFQKGDIAEGYSVSREKKESFPLTVTSAQKNPTAFYLCASSVQGTGGYGYTFGSGTRLTVV.

This CDR3 is CASTIQGLTEAFF. The CDR3 bases are TGTGCCAGTACGATACAGGGTTTAACTGAAGCTTTCTTT. This chain links TRBV2 with TRBJ1-1; a possible D gene is TRBD1 (6 bases). The CDR3 sequence is 13 residues long. Deletions cut 9 bases from V and 5 bases from J, with 16 bases between. The germline V gene has CDR1 SNHLY and CDR2 FYNNEI.

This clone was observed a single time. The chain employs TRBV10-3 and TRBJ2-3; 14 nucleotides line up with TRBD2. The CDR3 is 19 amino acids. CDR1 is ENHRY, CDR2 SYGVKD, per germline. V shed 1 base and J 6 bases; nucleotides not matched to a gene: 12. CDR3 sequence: CAISEYWGTSGGSSDTQYF. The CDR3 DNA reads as TGTGCCATCAGTGAGTATTGGGGGACTAGCGGGGGATCTTCGGATACGCAGTATTTT.

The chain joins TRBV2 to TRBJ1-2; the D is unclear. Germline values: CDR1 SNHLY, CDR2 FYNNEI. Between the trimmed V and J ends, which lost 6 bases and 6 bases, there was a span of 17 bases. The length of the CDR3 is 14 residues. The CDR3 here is CASRPGLEKDGYTF. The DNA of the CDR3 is TGTGCCAGCAGGCCCGGACTGGAGAAGGATGGCTACACCTTC.

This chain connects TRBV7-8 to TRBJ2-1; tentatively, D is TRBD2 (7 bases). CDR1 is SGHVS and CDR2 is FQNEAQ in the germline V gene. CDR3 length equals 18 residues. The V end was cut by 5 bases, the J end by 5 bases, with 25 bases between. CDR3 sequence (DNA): TGTGCCAGCAGCCCGGCCAGATTTATTGGCGGGGGCCACAATGAGCAGTTCTTC. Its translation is CASSPARFIGGGHNEQFF.

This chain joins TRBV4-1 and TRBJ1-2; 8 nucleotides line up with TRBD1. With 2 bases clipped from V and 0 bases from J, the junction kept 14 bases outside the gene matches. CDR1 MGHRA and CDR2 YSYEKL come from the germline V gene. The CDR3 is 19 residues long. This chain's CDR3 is CASSQTIPGQVLANYGYTF. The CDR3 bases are TGCGCCAGCAGCCAAACTATTCCGGGACAGGTTCTAGCTAACTATGGCTACACCTTC.

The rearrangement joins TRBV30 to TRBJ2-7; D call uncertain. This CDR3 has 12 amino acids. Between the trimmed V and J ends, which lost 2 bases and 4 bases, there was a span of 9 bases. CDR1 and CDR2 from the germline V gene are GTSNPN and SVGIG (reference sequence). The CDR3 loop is CAWSRSQYEQYF. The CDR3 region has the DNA TGTGCCTGGAGTCGTTCACAGTACGAGCAGTACTTC.

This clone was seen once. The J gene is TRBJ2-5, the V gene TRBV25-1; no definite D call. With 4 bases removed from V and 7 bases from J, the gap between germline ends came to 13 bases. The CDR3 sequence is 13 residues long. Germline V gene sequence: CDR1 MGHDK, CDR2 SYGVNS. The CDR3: CASSGGTSGTQYF. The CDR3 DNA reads TGTGCCAGCAGTGGAGGAACAAGTGGGACCCAGTACTTC.

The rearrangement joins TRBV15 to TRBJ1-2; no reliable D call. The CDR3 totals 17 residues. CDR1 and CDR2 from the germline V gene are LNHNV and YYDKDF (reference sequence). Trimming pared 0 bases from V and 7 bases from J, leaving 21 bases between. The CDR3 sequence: CATSRDLLMERSLGYTF. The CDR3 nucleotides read TGTGCCACCAGCAGAGATTTGCTTATGGAGCGATCCCTTGGCTACACCTTC. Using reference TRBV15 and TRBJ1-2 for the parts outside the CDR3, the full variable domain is DAMVIQNPRYQVTQFGKPVTLSCSQTLNHNVMYWYQQKSSQAPKLLFHYYDKDFNNEADTPDNFQSRRPNTSFCFLDIRSPGLGDTAMYLCATSRDLLMERSLGYTFGSGTRLTVV.

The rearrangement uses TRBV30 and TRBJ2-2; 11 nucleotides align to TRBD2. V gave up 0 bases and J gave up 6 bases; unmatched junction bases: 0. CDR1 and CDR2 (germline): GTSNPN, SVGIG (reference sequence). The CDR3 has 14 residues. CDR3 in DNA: TGTGCCTGGAGTGTACTAGCGGGGGCCGGGGAGCTGTTTTTT. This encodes CAWSVLAGAGELFF.

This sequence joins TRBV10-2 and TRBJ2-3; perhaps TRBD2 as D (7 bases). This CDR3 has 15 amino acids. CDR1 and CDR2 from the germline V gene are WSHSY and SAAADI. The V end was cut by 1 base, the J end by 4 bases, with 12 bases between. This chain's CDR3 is CASSELRGGADTQYF. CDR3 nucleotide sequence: TGCGCCAGCAGTGAGTTGAGGGGGGGCGCAGATACGCAGTATTTT.

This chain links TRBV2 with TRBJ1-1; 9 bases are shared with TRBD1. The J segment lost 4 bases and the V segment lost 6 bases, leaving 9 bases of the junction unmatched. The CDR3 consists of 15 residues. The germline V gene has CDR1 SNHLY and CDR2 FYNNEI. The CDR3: CASRATGGRGTEAFF. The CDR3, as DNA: TGTGCCAGCAGGGCGACAGGGGGGCGCGGCACTGAAGCTTTCTTT.